This T cell receptor (beta chain) emerged from a study of patients and donors after allogeneic stem cell transplantation. In its sample, this clonotype was seen a few times. The CDR3 extends over 16 amino acids. Trimming cost V 5 bases and J 0 bases; bases outside gene matches: 5. CDR1 and CDR2 from the germline V gene are MGHDK and SYGVNS. In TCRdb, the RT-PCR reads were re-called with MiXCR into one record per CDR3 protein. This sample has about 230,000 distinct CDR3 sequences, with less than 15% found just once. This chain joins TRBV25-1 and TRBJ2-5; TRBD2 aligns across 11 bases. The receptor comes from a human donor who was either an allogeneic HSCT recipient or a stem cell or donor lymphocyte infusion donor (not recorded which). It is not recorded whose cells these are; they may come from a transplant donor. The sequenced sample consisted of blood, either unsorted or a sorted T cell fraction (not recorded which). CDR3 nucleotides: TGTGCCAGCAGTACCGGGACTAGCGGAGACCAAGAGACCCAGTACTTC. Translated: CASSTGTSGDQETQYF.